This TCR beta chain emerged from a study of beta chain features in type 1 diabetes (dated by TCRdb to 2016 to 2019). With regard to the full study: Patients and healthy donors did not differ in mean age, gender distribution, total cell number or subset yield. A total of 90 million to 130 million sorted cells were examined across all samples, and a strong correlation was observed between cell number per subset and RNA yield. The study compared TCRB repertoires of sorted circulating CD4+ T cell subsets between recently diagnosed type 1 diabetes patients and matched healthy donors. Naive and central memory subsets were obtained from all 28 donors, but regulatory and stem cell-like memory subsets were isolated from only 8 patients and roughly 8 healthy donors.

A single peripheral blood draw of 95 to 150 mL on average was collected from each donor into heparinised tubes. A BD FACSAria II was used to sort naive, central memory, regulatory and stem cell-like memory CD4+ T cells with a panel that included CD45RO, CCR7, CD25, CD127, CD95 and CD27. Every sorted population had a purity above 95%. PBMCs were isolated immediately by Lymphoprep density gradient centrifugation and stained directly without culture. To minimize batch effects, samples were stained and sorted in pairs, one healthy donor with one patient per experiment. The study at large found these results: At VDJ recombination sites, type 1 diabetes patients had fewer insertions and more deleted nucleotides, which implies abnormalities in thymic rearrangement. Shorter templates might have been favored by PCR, but patient and control samples were amplified and corrected together, so both groups would have been affected equally by any skew. In all four CD4+ subsets, TCRB CDR3 length was moderately but significantly shorter in type 1 diabetes patients. Because the HLA sub-analyses included only small numbers of individuals, any influence of HLA type on TCRB rearrangement was left unresolved. Naive, central memory and regulatory TCRB repertoires appeared to be more alike among patients than among healthy donors. Because cDNA was sequenced instead of genomic DNA, activated cells with high expression could be over-represented, although the groups did not differ in activation or CD3 levels.

Notes on this clone: Its antigen remains unidentified. No qualities accompany the bases; no much larger clone lies one base away.

The High Capacity cDNA Reverse Transcription Kit was used to reverse transcribe all of the isolated RNA, meaning that expressed TCRB transcripts were what got sequenced. Naive, central memory and regulatory T cell samples underwent deep immunoSEQ sequencing, averaging about 3.57 million total reads per sample. After sorted cells were lysed in RLT buffer, RNA was extracted with DNase-treated RNeasy Micro or Mini kits, with the choice depending on cell number. Each cell subset was processed separately to prevent cross-contamination, with patient and healthy donor samples processed together. Using the immunoSEQ multiplex PCR, TCRB sequences were amplified from cDNA into 87-bp fragments spanning the CDR3 region. The amplicons were sequenced using the Illumina HiSeq platform. The study's processing was this. Synthetic template baselines were used to correct PCR bias computationally, reads within Hamming distance 2 were collapsed, and singletons that could not be merged were discarded. By aligning reads against IMGT, V, D and J genes, CDR3 length, and insertions or deletions at six rearrangement sites were assigned. Within each subset, clonotype counts were normalized to sorted cell number, and only after that were true diversity and Gini coefficients computed with the tcR R package. The overlap coefficient, calculated on TCRB nucleotide sequences, was used to measure repertoire sharing. The clones in this table, taken by TCRdb from immuneACCESS, are in-frame only. Not every clone is retained; where verified, under half of the shortfall comes from an unresolved V gene, and the cause of the rest is unknown. V, J and clone size are taken as reported in that table, and D and trimming were inferred from the DNA itself. In this sample the table shows 50,000 or so clones, 42% of which occur a single time. Approximately 1.3% of the sample belongs to the ten largest clones.

At the junction V is shortened by 8 bases and J by 8 bases; bases outside the gene matches: 8. Including cysteine and phenylalanine, the CDR3 has 12 amino acids. Of the read, only the CDR3 DNA is kept; its 36 bases are in frame from base 1. Looking up the germline V gene yields CDR1 SQVTM and CDR2 ANQGSEA. The clonotype comes from a man aged 25 to 40 with type 1 diabetes. The V and J segments used are TRBV29-1 and TRBJ2-1; 8 central nucleotides agree with TRBD1. Sequenced material: Tregs from blood. The cell subset or site label, as the study defines it: regulatory CD4+ T cells. For the CDR3, the sequence is CSHRGFIDEQFF. The bases are TGCAGCCACAGGGGGTTTATCGATGAGCAGTTCTTC.